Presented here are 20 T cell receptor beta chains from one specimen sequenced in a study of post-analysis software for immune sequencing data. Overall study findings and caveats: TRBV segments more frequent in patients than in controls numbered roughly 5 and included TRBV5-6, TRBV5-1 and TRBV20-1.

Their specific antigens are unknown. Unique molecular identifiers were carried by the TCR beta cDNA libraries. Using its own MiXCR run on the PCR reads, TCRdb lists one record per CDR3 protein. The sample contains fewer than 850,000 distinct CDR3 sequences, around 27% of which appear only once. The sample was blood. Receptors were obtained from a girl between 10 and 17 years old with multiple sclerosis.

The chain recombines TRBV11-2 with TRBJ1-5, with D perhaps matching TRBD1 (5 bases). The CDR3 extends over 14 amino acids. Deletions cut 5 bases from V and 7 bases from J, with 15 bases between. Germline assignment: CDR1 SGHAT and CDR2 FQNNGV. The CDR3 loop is CASSHQGLGQPQHF. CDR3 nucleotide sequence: TGTGCCAGCAGCCATCAGGGTTTAGGGCAGCCCCAGCATTTT.

The CDR3 DNA is TGCAGCGTTGTTGGGGGGAGTAACACCGGGGAGCTGTTTTTT. Its translation: CSVVGGSNTGELFF. The V and J genes are TRBV29-1 and TRBJ2-2; D is possibly TRBD2 (6 bases). V dropped 4 bases and J dropped 2 bases, with 11 bases sitting between them. There are 14 residues in the CDR3. Germline CDR1 SQVTM, CDR2 ANQGSEA.

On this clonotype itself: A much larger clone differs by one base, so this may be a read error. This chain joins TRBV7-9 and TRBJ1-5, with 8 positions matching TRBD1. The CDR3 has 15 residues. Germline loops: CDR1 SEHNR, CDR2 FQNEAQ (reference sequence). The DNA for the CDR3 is TGTGCCGGCAGCTTAGCAGGGGGCGGCAATCAGCCCCAGCATTTT. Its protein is CAGSLAGGGNQPQHF.

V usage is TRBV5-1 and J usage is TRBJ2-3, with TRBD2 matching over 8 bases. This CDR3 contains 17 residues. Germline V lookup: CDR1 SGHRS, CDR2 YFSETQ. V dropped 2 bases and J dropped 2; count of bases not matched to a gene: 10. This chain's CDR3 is CASSLRPGTRITDTQYF. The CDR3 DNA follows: TGCGCCAGCAGCTTACGACCCGGGACTAGGATCACAGATACGCAGTATTTT.

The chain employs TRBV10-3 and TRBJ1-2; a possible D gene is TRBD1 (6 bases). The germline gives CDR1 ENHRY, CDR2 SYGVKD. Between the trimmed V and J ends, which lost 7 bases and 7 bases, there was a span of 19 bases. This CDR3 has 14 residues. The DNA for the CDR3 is TGTGCCATCACGAGGGAACAGGGACTCGGTGGCTACACCTTC. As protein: CAITREQGLGGYTF.

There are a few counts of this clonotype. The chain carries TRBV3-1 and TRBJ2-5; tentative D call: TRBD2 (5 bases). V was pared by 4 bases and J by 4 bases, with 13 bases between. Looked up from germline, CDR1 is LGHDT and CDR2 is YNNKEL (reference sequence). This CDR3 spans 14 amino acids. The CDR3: CASSPTGYSETQYF. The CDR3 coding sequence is TGTGCCAGCAGCCCCACGGGATACTCAGAGACCCAGTACTTC.

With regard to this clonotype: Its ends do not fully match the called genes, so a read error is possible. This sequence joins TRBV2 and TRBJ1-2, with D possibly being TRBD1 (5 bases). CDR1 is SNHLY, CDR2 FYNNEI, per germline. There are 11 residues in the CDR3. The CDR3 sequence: CASSGGRGYAF. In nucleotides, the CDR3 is TGTGCCAGCAGTGGGGGAAGGGGCTACGCCTTC. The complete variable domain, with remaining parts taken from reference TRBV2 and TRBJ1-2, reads EPEVTQTPSHQVTQMGQEVILRCVPISNHLYFYWYRQILGQKVEFLVSFYNNEISEKSEIFDDQFSVERPDGSNFTLKIRSTKLEDSAMYFCASSGGRGYAFGSGTRLTVV.

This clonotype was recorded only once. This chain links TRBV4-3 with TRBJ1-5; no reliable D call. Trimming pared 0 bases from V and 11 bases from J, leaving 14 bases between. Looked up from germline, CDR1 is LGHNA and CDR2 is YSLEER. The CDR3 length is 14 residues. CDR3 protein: CASSQDIQGQAQHF. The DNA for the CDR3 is TGCGCCAGCAGCCAAGATATTCAAGGCCAGGCCCAGCATTTT.

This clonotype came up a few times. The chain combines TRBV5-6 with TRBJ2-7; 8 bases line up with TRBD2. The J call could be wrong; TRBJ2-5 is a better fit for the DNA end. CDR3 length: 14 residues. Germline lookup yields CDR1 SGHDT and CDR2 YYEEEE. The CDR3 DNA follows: TGTGCCAGCAGCTCAGCGGGGGATAGGGAGACCCAGTACTTC. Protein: CASSSAGDRETQYF.

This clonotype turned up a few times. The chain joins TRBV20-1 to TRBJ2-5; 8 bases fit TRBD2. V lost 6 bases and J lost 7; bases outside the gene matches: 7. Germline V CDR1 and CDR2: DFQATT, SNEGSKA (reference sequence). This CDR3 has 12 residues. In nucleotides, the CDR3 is TGCAGTGCAGCGGGGGCTGGAGGGACCCAGTACTTC. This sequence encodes CSAAGAGGTQYF.

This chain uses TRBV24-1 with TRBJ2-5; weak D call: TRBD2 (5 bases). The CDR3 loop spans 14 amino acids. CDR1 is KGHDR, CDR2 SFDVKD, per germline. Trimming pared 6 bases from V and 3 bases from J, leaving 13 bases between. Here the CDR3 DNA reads TGTGCCACCAGTAGTACGTTGGAGGAAGAGACCCAGTACTTC. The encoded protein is CATSSTLEEETQYF.

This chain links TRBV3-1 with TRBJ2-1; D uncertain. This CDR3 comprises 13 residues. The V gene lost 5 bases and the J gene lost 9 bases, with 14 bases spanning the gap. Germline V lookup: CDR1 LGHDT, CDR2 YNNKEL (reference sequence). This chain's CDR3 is CASSTQVVVEQFF. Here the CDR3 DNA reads TGTGCCAGCAGCACCCAAGTGGTGGTTGAGCAGTTCTTC.

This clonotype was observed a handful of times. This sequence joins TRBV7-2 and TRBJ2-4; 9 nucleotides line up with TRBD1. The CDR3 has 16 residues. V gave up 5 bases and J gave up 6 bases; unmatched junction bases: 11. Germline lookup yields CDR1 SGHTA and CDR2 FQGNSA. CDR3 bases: TGTGCCAGCAGCGCTAGGACAGGGGCTGAGGGAAACATTCAGTACTTC. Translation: CASSARTGAEGNIQYF.

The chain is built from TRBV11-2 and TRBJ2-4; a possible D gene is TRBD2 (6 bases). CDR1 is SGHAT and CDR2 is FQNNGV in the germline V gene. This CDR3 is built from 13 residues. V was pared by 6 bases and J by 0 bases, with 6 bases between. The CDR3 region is CASRGLAKNIQYF. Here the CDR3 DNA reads TGTGCCAGCAGGGGACTAGCCAAAAACATTCAGTACTTC.

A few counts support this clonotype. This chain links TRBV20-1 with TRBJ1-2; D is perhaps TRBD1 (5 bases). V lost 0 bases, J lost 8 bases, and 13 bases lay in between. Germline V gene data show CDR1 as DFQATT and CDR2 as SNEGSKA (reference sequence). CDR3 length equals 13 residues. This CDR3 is CSARDGPGLGYTF. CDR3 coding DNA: TGCAGTGCTAGAGACGGCCCAGGGCTCGGCTACACCTTC.

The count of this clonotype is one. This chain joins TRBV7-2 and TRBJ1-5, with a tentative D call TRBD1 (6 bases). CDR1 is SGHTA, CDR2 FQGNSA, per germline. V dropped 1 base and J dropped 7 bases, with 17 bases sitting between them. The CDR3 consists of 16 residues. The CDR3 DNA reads TGTGCCAGCAGCTTAGGGGGGGACACCTTTCCGCAGCCCCAGCATTTT. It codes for CASSLGGDTFPQPQHF.

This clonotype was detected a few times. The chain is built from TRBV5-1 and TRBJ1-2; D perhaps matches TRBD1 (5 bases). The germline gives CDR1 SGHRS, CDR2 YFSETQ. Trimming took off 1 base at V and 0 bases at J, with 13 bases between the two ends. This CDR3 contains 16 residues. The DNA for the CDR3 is TGCGCCAGCAGCTTGTTTGCGAGGGACTCTAACTATGGCTACACCTTC. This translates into CASSLFARDSNYGYTF. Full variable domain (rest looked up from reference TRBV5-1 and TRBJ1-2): KAGVTQTPRYLIKTRGQQVTLSCSPISGHRSVSWYQQTPGQGLQFLFEYFSETQRNKGNFPGRFSGRQFSNSRSEMNVSTLELGDSALYLCASSLFARDSNYGYTFGSGTRLTVV.

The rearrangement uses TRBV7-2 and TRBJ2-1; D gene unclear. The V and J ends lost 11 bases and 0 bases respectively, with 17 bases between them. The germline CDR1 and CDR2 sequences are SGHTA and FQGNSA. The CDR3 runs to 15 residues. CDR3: CAGIPDHSSYNEQFF. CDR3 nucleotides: TGTGCCGGCATCCCAGACCACAGCTCCTACAATGAGCAGTTCTTC.

The CDR3 DNA is TGTGCCAGCAGTACAGGGGGTATTCAGCCCCAGCATTTT. It is translated as CASSTGGIQPQHF. The V and J genes are TRBV7-2 and TRBJ1-5; 8 bases match TRBD1. V shed 6 bases and J 6 bases; nucleotides not matched to a gene: 4. This CDR3 has 13 amino acids. The germline V gene has CDR1 SGHTA and CDR2 FQGNSA.

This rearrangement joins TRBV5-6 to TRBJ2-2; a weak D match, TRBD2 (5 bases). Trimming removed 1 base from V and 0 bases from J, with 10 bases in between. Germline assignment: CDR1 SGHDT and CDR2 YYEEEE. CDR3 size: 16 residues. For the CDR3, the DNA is TGTGCCAGCAGCTTGTTGGGAGACCCGAACACCGGGGAGCTGTTTTTT. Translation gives CASSLLGDPNTGELFF.